This T cell receptor beta chain was sequenced during a study of cytomegalovirus exposure and HLA in healthy donors. Study outcomes and limitations: Later analysis reportedly placed an Asian-associated ancestry cluster below the roughly 700-donor mean in N-insertions.

Participants comprised healthy donors of bone marrow. This PCR relied on a set of 60 Vbeta primers and 13 Jbeta primers. Assay used: immunoSEQ multiplex PCR; TCRdb lists only in-frame clones, some missing. The data show around 90,000 clones, less than 70% seen once. The germline V and J ends were trimmed by 0 bases and 1 base, with 6 bases remaining between them. Germline assignment: CDR1 MNHEY and CDR2 SVGAGI. CDR3 length equals 15 residues. In regard to this clone: The antigen is not known. Other DNA sequences in the same sample also yield this CDR3.

The chain recombines TRBV6-5 with TRBJ1-4, with D tentatively TRBD1 (5 bases). This clonotype was obtained from a human donor in good health. Sequenced material: PBMCs. The CDR3 reads CASSYSGGTNEKLFF. The CDR3 bases are TGTGCCAGCAGTTACTCGGGGGGAACTAATGAAAAACTGTTTTTT.